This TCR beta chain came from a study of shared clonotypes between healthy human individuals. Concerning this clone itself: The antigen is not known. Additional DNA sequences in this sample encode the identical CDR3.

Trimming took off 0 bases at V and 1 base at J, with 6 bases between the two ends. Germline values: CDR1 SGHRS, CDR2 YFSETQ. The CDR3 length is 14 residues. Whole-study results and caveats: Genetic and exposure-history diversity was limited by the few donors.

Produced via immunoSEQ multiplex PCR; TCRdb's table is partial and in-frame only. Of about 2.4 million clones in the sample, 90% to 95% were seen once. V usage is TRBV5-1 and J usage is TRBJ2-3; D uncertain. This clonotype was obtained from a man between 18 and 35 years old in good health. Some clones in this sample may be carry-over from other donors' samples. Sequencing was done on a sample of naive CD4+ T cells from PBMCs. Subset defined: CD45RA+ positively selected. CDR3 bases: TGCGCCAGCAGCTTGGCCGGCCGCACAGATACGCAGTATTTT. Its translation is CASSLAGRTDTQYF. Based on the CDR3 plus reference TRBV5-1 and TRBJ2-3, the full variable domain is KAGVTQTPRYLIKTRGQQVTLSCSPISGHRSVSWYQQTPGQGLQFLFEYFSETQRNKGNFPGRFSGRQFSNSRSEMNVSTLELGDSALYLCASSLAGRTDTQYFGPGTRLTVL.